This passage covers 20 T cell receptor beta chains from one sample sequenced in a study of graft-versus-host responses after intestinal transplantation. Their cognate antigens are unknown. Assay used: immunoSEQ multiplex PCR; TCRdb lists only in-frame clones, some missing. The table records about 110,000 clones, 93% of them present only once. The sequencing used unstimulated CD8+ T cells sorted from spleen or lymph node cells, collected before transplant. The receptors were sampled from a human donor who was the organ donor for an intestinal transplant.

The chain joins TRBV11-3 to TRBJ2-3; the D gene is possibly TRBD1 (6 bases). Trimming took 0 bases from V and 8 from J, leaving 6 bases between them. The germline V gene encodes CDR1 SGHNT and CDR2 YENEEA. This CDR3 is 12 amino acids long. This chain's CDR3 is CASSLDRGTQYF. CDR3 in DNA: TGTGCCAGCAGCTTAGACAGGGGTACGCAGTATTTT.

This sequence joins TRBV27 and TRBJ1-6; perhaps TRBD1 as D (6 bases). The CDR3 consists of 15 residues. Trimming shortened V by 6 bases and J by 6 bases, and 15 bases separated the two germline ends. CDR1 MNHEY and CDR2 SMNVEV come from the germline V gene (reference sequence). This CDR3 reads CASRRQVRFNSPLHF. CDR3 DNA sequence: TGTGCCAGCAGAAGACAGGTTCGCTTTAATTCACCCCTCCACTTT.

The chain links TRBV29-1 to TRBJ1-2; TRBD1 is a possible D gene (6 bases). Germline assignment: CDR1 SQVTM and CDR2 ANQGSEA. CDR3 length: 12 amino acids. V lost 3 bases and J lost 6, with 11 bases in between. The CDR3 sequence is CSVDEGVNGYTF. The CDR3 DNA sequence: TGCAGCGTTGATGAGGGGGTCAATGGCTACACCTTC.

The chain employs TRBV5-4 and TRBJ2-3; D call uncertain. With 0 bases removed from V and 4 bases from J, the gap between germline ends came to 9 bases. The V gene's germline CDR1 is SGHNT and CDR2 YYREEE (reference sequence). The CDR3 sequence is 14 residues long. For the CDR3, the DNA is TGTGCCAGCAGCTTGGATCTGGGATCAGATACGCAGTATTTT. This gives the protein CASSLDLGSDTQYF.

The chain is built from TRBV28 and TRBJ1-2, with unresolved D. V was cut by 1 base and J by 7 bases, with 16 bases left in between. The germline gives CDR1 MDHEN, CDR2 SYDVKM. The CDR3 sequence is 15 residues long. This CDR3 is CASSLSWETGCGYTF. For the CDR3, the DNA is TGTGCCAGCAGTTTATCTTGGGAAACGGGCTGTGGCTACACCTTC.

This clone appeared a single time. This chain joins TRBV19 and TRBJ2-2; TRBD1 is a possible D gene (5 bases). The germline V gene encodes CDR1 LNHDA and CDR2 SQIVND (reference sequence). The CDR3 runs to 14 residues. Trimming took 11 bases from V and 5 from J, leaving 18 bases between them. The CDR3 spells CASVPQGGTGELFF. The CDR3 DNA reads TGTGCCTCCGTTCCGCAGGGTGGGACCGGGGAGCTGTTTTTT.

The chain uses TRBV29-1 and TRBJ1-1; D gene ambiguous. Germline-derived CDR1 and CDR2 are SQVTM and ANQGSEA. The V and J ends lost 7 bases and 3 bases respectively, with 21 bases between them. The CDR3 runs to 15 residues. The CDR3 nucleotides read TGCAGCGCCGTCGTTCTAGAGGTCTCGGACACTGAAGCTTTCTTT. Translated, it gives CSAVVLEVSDTEAFF.

The V and J genes are TRBV6-1 and TRBJ2-3; D may be TRBD1 or TRBD2 (5 bases each). This CDR3 has 15 residues. Trimming removed 6 bases from V and 2 bases from J, with 15 bases in between. Germline V lookup: CDR1 MNHNS, CDR2 SASEGT. The CDR3 sequence is CASSLGTAATDTQYF. The CDR3 DNA follows: TGTGCCAGCAGCCTCGGGACCGCCGCCACAGATACGCAGTATTTT.

The V gene is TRBV10-1, the J gene TRBJ1-5, with D possibly matching TRBD1 (5 bases). The CDR3 is 15 residues long. Germline CDR1 and CDR2: WNHNN and SYGVQD (reference sequence). Trimming left V 3 bases short and J 0 bases short, with 9 bases between. The CDR3 DNA reads TGCGCCAGCAGTGACAGGGAATATAGCAATCAGCCCCAGCATTTT. Its translation is CASSDREYSNQPQHF.

The chain combines TRBV30 with TRBJ1-1; D may be TRBD1 (5 bases). The CDR3 is 13 amino acids. Per germline, CDR1 GTSNPN and CDR2 SVGIG (reference sequence). Trimming removed 5 bases from V and 0 bases from J, with 10 bases in between. Here the CDR3 reads CAWETVLNTEAFF. Here the CDR3 DNA reads TGTGCCTGGGAGACAGTACTGAACACTGAAGCTTTCTTT. The whole variable domain, filled in from reference TRBV30 and TRBJ1-1, reads SQTIHQWPATLVQPVGSPLSLECTVEGTSNPNLYWYRQAAGRGLQLLFYSVGIGQISSEVPQNLSASRPQDRQFILSSKKLLLSDSGFYLCAWETVLNTEAFFGQGTRLTVV.

This sequence joins TRBV10-2 and TRBJ2-1; no reliable D call. The V end was cut by 2 bases, the J end by 6 bases, with 5 bases between. The length of the CDR3 is 12 residues. Germline assignment: CDR1 WSHSY and CDR2 SAAADI. CDR3 bases: TGCGCCAGCAGTGAGGAGGCCAATGAGCAGTTCTTC. Protein sequence: CASSEEANEQFF.

A word on this clone: The same CDR3 arises from other DNA sequences in this sample as well. The chain is built from TRBV30 and TRBJ2-7, with D unclear. This CDR3 comprises 13 residues. The germline V gene encodes CDR1 GTSNPN and CDR2 SVGIG (reference sequence). Trimming took off 0 bases at V and 0 bases at J, with 6 bases between the two ends. Written as DNA, the CDR3 is TGTGCCTGGAGTGTAGGCAGCTCCTACGAGCAGTACTTC. This codes for CAWSVGSSYEQYF. The whole variable domain, filled in from reference TRBV30 and TRBJ2-7, reads SQTIHQWPATLVQPVGSPLSLECTVEGTSNPNLYWYRQAAGRGLQLLFYSVGIGQISSEVPQNLSASRPQDRQFILSSKKLLLSDSGFYLCAWSVGSSYEQYFGPGTRLTVT.

The gene calls are TRBV16 and TRBJ2-7, with D unresolved. Between the trimmed V and J ends, which lost 0 bases and 3 bases, there was a span of 0 bases. The CDR3 extends over 11 amino acids. Germline V gives CDR1 KGHSY, CDR2 FQNENV. The CDR3 DNA reads TGTGCCAGCAGCCAATCCTACGAGCAGTACTTC. Translated: CASSQSYEQYF.

The chain employs TRBV5-4 and TRBJ1-1; unclear D gene. V was cut by 2 bases and J by 6 bases, with 17 bases left in between. The germline gives CDR1 SGHNT, CDR2 YYREEE (reference sequence). The CDR3 has 15 residues. The chain's CDR3 is CASSFSNSGYPEAFF. DNA for the CDR3: TGTGCCAGCAGCTTTAGTAACAGTGGATATCCTGAAGCTTTCTTT. Full variable domain (rest looked up from reference TRBV5-4 and TRBJ1-1): ETGVTQSPTHLIKTRGQQVTLRCSSQSGHNTVSWYQQALGQGPQFIFQYYREEENGRGNFPPRFSGLQFPNYSSELNVNALELDDSALYLCASSFSNSGYPEAFFGQGTRLTVV.

The CDR3 sequence: CASSGERPYEQYF. The DNA for the CDR3 is TGTGCCAGCAGCGGGGAACGACCCTACGAGCAGTACTTC. The chain links TRBV9 to TRBJ2-7; D uncertain. The CDR3 covers 13 residues. In germline, CDR1 is SGDLS, CDR2 YYNGEE. V lost 3 bases and J 2 bases, leaving 9 bases between the germline ends.

CDR3 coding DNA: TGTGCCAGCAACCCAGGCGGAGGTAACAATGAGCAGTTCTTC. This codes for CASNPGGGNNEQFF. The V and J genes are TRBV7-9 and TRBJ2-1; possible D gene TRBD2, 5 bases. Germline V gives CDR1 SEHNR, CDR2 FQNEAQ (reference sequence). Trimming took 7 bases from V and 5 from J, leaving 15 bases between them. CDR3 size: 14 residues. Full variable domain (missing parts from reference TRBV7-9 and TRBJ2-1): DTGVSQNPRHKITKRGQNVTFRCDPISEHNRLYWYRQTLGQGPEFLTYFQNEAQLEKSRLLSDRFSAERPKGSFSTLEIQRTEQGDSAMYLCASNPGGGNNEQFFGPGTRLTVL.

The genes are TRBV4-3 and TRBJ2-1, with D hard to call. CDR1 LGHNA and CDR2 YSLEER come from the germline V gene. V was pared by 0 bases and J by 6 bases, with 12 bases between. CDR3 size: 15 residues. CDR3 amino acids: CASSQDAFGLNEQFF. In nucleotides, the CDR3 is TGCGCCAGCAGCCAAGATGCGTTCGGGCTCAATGAGCAGTTCTTC.

The genes are TRBV27 and TRBJ2-3; D is perhaps TRBD1 (5 bases). With 3 bases removed from V and 1 base from J, the gap between germline ends came to 5 bases. Germline assignment: CDR1 MNHEY and CDR2 SMNVEV (reference sequence). The CDR3 has 13 amino acids. The CDR3 is CASSLTGTDTQYF. The CDR3 DNA follows: TGTGCCAGCAGTTTGACAGGCACAGATACGCAGTATTTT.

As for this clone: The sample holds other DNA sequences that translate to the same CDR3. The chain recombines TRBV4-3 with TRBJ1-2, with TRBD1 matching over 9 bases. Germline CDR1 is LGHNA and CDR2 is YSLEER. The CDR3 consists of 15 residues. Losses at the gene ends were 0 bases for V and 4 bases for J; bases not matched to a gene: 3. The CDR3 coding sequence is TGCGCCAGCAGCCAAGATAGGGGACAGGGCTATGGCTACACCTTC. This gives the protein CASSQDRGQGYGYTF.

Concerning this clone itself: A read error may produce the germline difference seen at one junction end. The chain carries TRBV7-8 and TRBJ2-7; the match to TRBD1 covers 7 bases. CDR3 length equals 14 residues. Germline V lookup: CDR1 SGHVS, CDR2 FQNEAQ. The CDR3 DNA reads TGTGCCAGCAGCTTTTCTCCCCGCGGGCAGGGGGAAGACTTC. It codes for CASSFSPRGQGEDF.